These T cell receptor beta chains were read from a single sample in a study of T cells in Graves' hyperthyroidism and ophthalmopathy. TCRdb recomputed calls from the multiplex PCR reads with MiXCR, one row per CDR3 protein. The sample contains hundreds of thousands of distinct CDR3 sequences, 20% to 25% of which appear only once. Sequencing was done on a sample of blood. These receptors were collected from a man aged 25-45 years with Graves' ophthalmopathy. CDR3s include the opening cysteine and the closing phenylalanine or tryptophan. Each record gives: clone size, J gene, V gene, D gene, CDR3 protein, CDR3 DNA. The D gene is left open where the match is weak. Some rows mark clone size as missing; the rest say once, few, many or name a class of expanded clone.

. TRBJ1-1 TRBV5-1 . CASRQPPPGRAIDTEAFF TGCGCCAGCAGACAACCCCCCCCGGGCCGGGCAATCGACACTGAAGCTTTCTTT
. TRBJ2-5 TRBV28 TRBD2 CASSLWGGSGETQYF TGTGCCAGCAGTTTATGGGGGGGGTCCGGAGAGACCCAGTACTTC
. TRBJ2-2 TRBV6-9 . CASSSDRLGGELFF TGTGCCAGCAGTTCGGACAGATTAGGCGGGGAGCTGTTTTTT
few TRBJ1-1 TRBV28 . CATSGTSKRGAFF TGTGCCACCTCCGGGACATCTAAAAGAGGGGCTTTCTTT
. TRBJ2-3 TRBV20-1 TRBD2 CSAGSGSLTDTQYF TGCAGTGCTGGTAGCGGGAGTCTGACAGATACGCAGTATTTT
. TRBJ2-5 TRBV11-1 . CASSSEGETQYF TGTGCCAGCAGTTCCGAAGGGGAGACCCAGTACTTC
many TRBJ2-3 TRBV7-8 TRBD2 CASSLRAGGPPDTQYF TGTGCCAGCAGCTTGAGAGCGGGAGGCCCCCCAGATACGCAGTATTTT
many TRBJ2-1 TRBV30 . CAWRKGSEQFF TGTGCCTGGAGAAAAGGATCTGAGCAGTTCTTC
many TRBJ2-1 TRBV11-3 . CASREDSYNEQFF TGTGCCAGCAGAGAGGACAGTTACAATGAGCAGTTCTTC
few TRBJ2-7 TRBV30 TRBD2 CAWGGLARRYEQYF TGTGCCTGGGGGGGACTAGCCCGGCGGTACGAGCAGTACTTC
many TRBJ1-2 TRBV18 . CASSPNSDYGYTF TGTGCCAGCTCTCCTAACAGTGACTATGGCTACACCTTC